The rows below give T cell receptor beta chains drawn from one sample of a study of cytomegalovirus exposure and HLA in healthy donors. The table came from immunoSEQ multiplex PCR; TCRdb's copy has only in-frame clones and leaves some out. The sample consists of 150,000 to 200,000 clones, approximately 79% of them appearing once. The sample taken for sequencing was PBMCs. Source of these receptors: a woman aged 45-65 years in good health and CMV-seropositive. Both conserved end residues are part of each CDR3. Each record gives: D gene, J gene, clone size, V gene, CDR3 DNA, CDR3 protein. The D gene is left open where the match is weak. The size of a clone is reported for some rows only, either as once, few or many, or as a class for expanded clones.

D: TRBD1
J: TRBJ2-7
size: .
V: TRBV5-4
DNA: TGTGCCAGCAGTGTGGACAGGGTCCCCTCCTACGAGCAGTACTTC
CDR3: CASSVDRVPSYEQYF

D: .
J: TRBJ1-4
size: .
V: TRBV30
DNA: TGTGCCTGGAGTCCACTCCGGGCTAATGAAAAACTGTTTTTT
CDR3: CAWSPLRANEKLFF

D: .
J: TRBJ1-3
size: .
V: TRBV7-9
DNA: TGTGCCAGTGGGACATCCACTGGAAACACCATATATTTT
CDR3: CASGTSTGNTIYF

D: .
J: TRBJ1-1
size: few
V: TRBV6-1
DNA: TGTGCCAGCATGATTAAGAGCCCTTTGACTGAAGCTTTCTTT
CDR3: CASMIKSPLTEAFF

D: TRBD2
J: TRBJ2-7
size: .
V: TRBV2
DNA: TGTGCCAGCAAAGAGCGGGGAGGGTTCTCTGAGCAGTACTTC
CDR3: CASKERGGFSEQYF

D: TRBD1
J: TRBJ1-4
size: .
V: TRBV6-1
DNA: TGTGCCAGCAGTGCAGGGGACAGGGTCCCGGAAAAACTGTTTTTT
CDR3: CASSAGDRVPEKLFF

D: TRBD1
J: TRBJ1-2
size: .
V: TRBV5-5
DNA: TGTGCCAGCAGCTTGCACCAACAGGGGATCACCTATGGCTACACCTTC
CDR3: CASSLHQQGITYGYTF

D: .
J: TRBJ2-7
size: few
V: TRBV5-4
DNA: TGTGCCAGCAGCTTCTCCGGGGATAACGAGCAGTACTTC
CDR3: CASSFSGDNEQYF

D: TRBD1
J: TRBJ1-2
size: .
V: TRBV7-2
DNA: TGTGCCAGCAGCTTGACAGGGGCCTACACCTTC
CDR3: CASSLTGAYTF

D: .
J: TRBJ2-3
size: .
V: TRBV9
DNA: TGTGCCAGCAGCGTCGGGACTAGCACAGATACGCAGTATTTT
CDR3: CASSVGTSTDTQYF

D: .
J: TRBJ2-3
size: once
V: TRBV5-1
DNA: TGCGCCAGCAGCTTGTCGTTACAGGGAACAGATACGCAGTATTTT
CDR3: CASSLSLQGTDTQYF

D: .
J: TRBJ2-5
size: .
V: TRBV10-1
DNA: TGCGCCAGCGGGGGGACCCTGGTAGGGCCCCAGTACTTC
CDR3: CASGGTLVGPQYF

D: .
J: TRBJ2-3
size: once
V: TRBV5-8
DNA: TGTGCCAGCAGCCCGTGGGGGGGCACAGATACGCAGTATTTT
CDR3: CASSPWGGTDTQYF

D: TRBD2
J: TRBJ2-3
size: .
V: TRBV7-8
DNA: TGTGCCAGCAGCCCGACTAGCGGGAGGGGTACAGATACGCAGTATTTT
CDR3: CASSPTSGRGTDTQYF

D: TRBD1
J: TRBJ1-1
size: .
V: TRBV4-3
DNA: TGCGCCAGCAGCCGAGGGACAGAGAACACTGAAGCTTTCTTT
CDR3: CASSRGTENTEAFF

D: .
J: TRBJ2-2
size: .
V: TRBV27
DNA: TGTGCCAGCAGTTTAACGGGTTCCACCGGGGAGCTGTTTTTT
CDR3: CASSLTGSTGELFF

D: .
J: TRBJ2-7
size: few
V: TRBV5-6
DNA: TGTGCCAGCAGCTTGAAACGGGTAAGCTCCTACGAGCAGTACTTC
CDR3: CASSLKRVSSYEQYF

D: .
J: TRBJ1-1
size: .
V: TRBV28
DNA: TGTGCCAGCAGTGGTGCAGGCAGCATGAACACTGAAGCTTTCTTT
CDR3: CASSGAGSMNTEAFF

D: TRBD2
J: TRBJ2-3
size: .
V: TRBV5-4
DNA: TGTGCCAGCAGTTCACCTATAGCGGGGGGGCTAGATACGCAGTATTTT
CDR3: CASSSPIAGGLDTQYF

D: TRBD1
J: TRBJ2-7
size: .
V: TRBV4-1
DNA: TGCGCCAGCAGCCAAGGTTGGACAGGGTCCGCCGAGCAGTACTTC
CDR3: CASSQGWTGSAEQYF

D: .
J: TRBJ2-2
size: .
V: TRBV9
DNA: TGTGCCAGCAGCGTAGGCGGGGCCGGGGAGCTGTTTTTT
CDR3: CASSVGGAGELFF

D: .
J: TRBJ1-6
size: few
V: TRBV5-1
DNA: TGCGCCAGCAGCTTTAACAGGGAATCACCCCTCCACTTT
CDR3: CASSFNRESPLHF

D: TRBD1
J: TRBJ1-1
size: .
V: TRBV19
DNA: TGTGCCAGTAGTATGATTGGACAGGGGACTGAAGCTTTCTTT
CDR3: CASSMIGQGTEAFF

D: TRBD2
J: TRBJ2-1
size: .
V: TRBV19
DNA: TGTGCCAGTAGTATGCCCAGCGGGAGACCTTACAATGAGCAGTTCTTC
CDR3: CASSMPSGRPYNEQFF

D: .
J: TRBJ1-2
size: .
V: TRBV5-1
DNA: TGCGCCAGCACTACGACGGGAAACTATGGCTACACCTTC
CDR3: CASTTTGNYGYTF

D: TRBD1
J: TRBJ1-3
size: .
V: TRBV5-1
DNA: TGCGCCAGCAGCTCCGGGACAGGACACTCTGGAAACACCATATATTTT
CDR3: CASSSGTGHSGNTIYF

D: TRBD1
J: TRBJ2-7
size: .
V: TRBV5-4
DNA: TGTGCCAGCAGCCGGGACAGGGCCCTTTACGAGCAGTACTTC
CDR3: CASSRDRALYEQYF

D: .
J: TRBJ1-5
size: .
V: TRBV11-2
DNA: TGTGCCAGCAGCTTGGACAGAGGTCAGCCCCAGCATTTT
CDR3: CASSLDRGQPQHF